The 7 T cell receptor beta chains given below trace back to one sample, sequenced in a study of type 1 regulatory T cells. Findings and caveats of the study: Compared with non-Tr1 cells, Tr1 cells showed a narrower TCR repertoire.

Their specific antigens are unknown. Using its own MiXCR run on the reads, TCRdb lists one record per CDR3 protein. The repertoire holds 6,200 or so distinct CDR3 sequences, with 33% as singletons. Sequenced: cultured type 1 regulatory T (Tr1) cells, either the whole culture or a sorted fraction (not recorded which). These receptors all come from a human donor in good health.

V gene TRBV28 combines with J gene TRBJ1-5, with D unclear. V lost 5 bases and J 6 bases, leaving 8 bases between the germline ends. The CDR3 spans 12 residues. Germline CDR1 and CDR2: MDHEN and SYDVKM. The CDR3 DNA sequence: TGTGCCAGCAGTGACCTTATTCAGCCCCAGCATTTT. It yields the protein CASSDLIQPQHF. Complete variable domain (other parts from reference TRBV28 and TRBJ1-5): DVKVTQSSRYLVKRTGEKVFLECVQDMDHENMFWYRQDPGLGLRLIYFSYDVKMKEKGDIPEGYSVSREKKERFSLILESASTNQTSMYLCASSDLIQPQHFGDGTRLSIL.

J is TRBJ2-4 and V is TRBV18; possibly TRBD1 or TRBD2 for D (5 bases each). The CDR3 loop spans 16 amino acids. Per the germline V gene, CDR1 is KGHSH and CDR2 is LQKENI. The germline V and J ends were trimmed by 6 bases and 6 bases, with 21 bases remaining between them. CDR3 DNA sequence: TGTGCCAGCTCTCGAATTCCTGGGACGCGCGGAAACATTCAGTACTTC. It is translated as CASSRIPGTRGNIQYF.

This clonotype rates as medium-sized. The rearrangement uses TRBV6-5 and TRBJ2-1; D is unclear. Germline values: CDR1 MNHEY, CDR2 SVGAGI. Trimming took 0 bases from V and 3 from J, leaving 9 bases between them. This CDR3 region has 15 residues. The CDR3 DNA follows: TGTGCCAGCAGTTACTCTAGGAGTTTCTACAATGAGCAGTTCTTC. This codes for CASSYSRSFYNEQFF.

The rearrangement joins TRBV3-1 to TRBJ2-5, with 7 positions matching TRBD2. The CDR3 length is 16 residues. Germline loops: CDR1 LGHDT, CDR2 YNNKEL (reference sequence). V shed 4 bases and J 8 bases; nucleotides not matched to a gene: 16. CDR3 coding DNA: TGTGCCAGCAGCCTTTACTCAGCGGGATTCCAAGGCACCCAGTACTTC. Translation gives CASSLYSAGFQGTQYF.

This clonotype rates as large. The chain joins TRBV5-1 to TRBJ2-5; D might be TRBD2 (6 bases). The germline CDR1 and CDR2 sequences are SGHRS and YFSETQ. The CDR3 extends over 15 amino acids. Trimming removed 0 bases at V and 5 bases at J, with 14 bases between. The CDR3 loop is CASSLAGSGEETQYF. The DNA of the CDR3 is TGCGCCAGCAGCTTGGCCGGGTCGGGGGAGGAGACCCAGTACTTC.

This clonotype is labeled medium-sized. The chain links TRBV7-9 to TRBJ2-7; D is uncertain. Germline CDR1 SEHNR, CDR2 FQNEAQ (reference sequence). V lost 5 bases and J 7 bases, leaving 15 bases between the germline ends. The CDR3 has 13 residues. CDR3 region: CASSPGRGEEQYF. The CDR3 region has the DNA TGTGCCAGCAGCCCCGGGCGTGGCGAGGAGCAGTACTTC.

The gene calls are TRBV2 and TRBJ1-4; 11 bases match TRBD1. Unmatched junction bases numbered 9, after V lost 6 bases and J lost 6 bases. This CDR3 is built from 16 residues. Germline values: CDR1 SNHLY, CDR2 FYNNEI. The CDR3 region has the DNA TGTGCCAGCAGAGTCGGGACAGGGGGACTATATGAAAAACTGTTTTTT. Its protein is CASRVGTGGLYEKLFF.